The clone carrying this T cell receptor (beta chain) has only a few counts. Its antigen is undetermined. This sample stems from a study of blood T cells in healthy people across ages. Study-level findings and limits: Nothing was known about donor CMV status, and this possibly confounded expanded clonotype changes. Roughly linear declines in TCR beta diversity per million T cells occurred with age.

This CDR3 comprises 17 residues. V dropped 0 bases and J dropped 5; count of bases not matched to a gene: 11. Germline CDR1 LGHNT, CDR2 FRNRAP. The extraction recovered at least 5 micrograms of total RNA per sample. A second PCR, run for roughly 7 to 11 cycles, used a sample-barcoded 5' primer plus a J-beta primer mix. Template switching added a 12-random-nucleotide identifier to every cDNA molecule. One entry per CDR3 protein results from TCRdb running MiXCR on the 5' RACE reads. This table holds about 730,000 distinct CDR3 sequences, roughly 45% found once. The sample was blood. The TCR comes from a woman aged 55-69 years in good health. The gene calls are TRBV12-5 and TRBJ2-3; TRBD2 matches at 7 bases. The CDR3 is CASGLVAISGSGDTQYF. Here the CDR3 DNA reads TGTGCTAGTGGTTTGGTAGCGATTAGCGGGTCGGGAGATACGCAGTATTTT.